This T cell receptor (beta chain) was documented in a study of blood T cell repertoires in COVID-19. Germline V gene lookup returns CDR1 MDHEN and CDR2 SYDVKM. Unmatched junction bases numbered 7, after V lost 9 bases and J lost 3 bases. The CDR3 length is 14 residues. The repertoire was sequenced with immunoSEQ multiplex PCR; TCRdb's copy has only in-frame clones and lacks some. The sample comprises some 97,000 clones, 80% of which are singletons, and around 10% rests with the top ten. The material sequenced was peripheral blood. This receptor was identified in a woman in her 70s with acute or convalescent COVID-19. The rearrangement uses TRBV28 and TRBJ2-2, with TRBD1 identical over 7 bases. The chain's CDR3 is CASSRDSYTGELFF. In DNA form, the CDR3 reads TGTGCCAGTTCCCGGGACAGCTACACCGGGGAGCTGTTTTTT.